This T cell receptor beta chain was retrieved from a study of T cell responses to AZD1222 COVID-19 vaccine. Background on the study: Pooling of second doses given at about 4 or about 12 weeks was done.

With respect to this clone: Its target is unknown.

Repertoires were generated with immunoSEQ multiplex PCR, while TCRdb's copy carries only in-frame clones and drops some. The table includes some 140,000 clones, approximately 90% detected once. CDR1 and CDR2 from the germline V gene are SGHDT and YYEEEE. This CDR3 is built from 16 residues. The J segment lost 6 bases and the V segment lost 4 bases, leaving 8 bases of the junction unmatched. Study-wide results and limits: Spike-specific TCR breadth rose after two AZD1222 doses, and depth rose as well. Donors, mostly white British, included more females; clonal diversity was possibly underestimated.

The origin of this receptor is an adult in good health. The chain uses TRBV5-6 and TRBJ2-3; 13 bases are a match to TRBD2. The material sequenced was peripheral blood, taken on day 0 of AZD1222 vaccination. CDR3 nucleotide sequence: TGTGCCAGCAGCAGCCCACTAGCGGGGGGGTGGGATACGCAGTATTTT. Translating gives CASSSPLAGGWDTQYF. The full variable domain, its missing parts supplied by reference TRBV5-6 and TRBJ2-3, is DAGVTQSPTHLIKTRGQQVTLRCSPKSGHDTVSWYQQALGQGPQFIFQYYEEEERQRGNFPDRFSGHQFPNYSSELNVNALLLGDSALYLCASSSPLAGGWDTQYFGPGTRLTVL.